This TCR beta chain emerged from a study of blood T cells in healthy people across ages. Alongside a J-beta primer mix, a sample-barcoded 5' primer served in a second PCR lasting about 7 to 12 cycles. A single record per CDR3 protein comes from TCRdb applying MiXCR to the 5' RACE reads. Among 800,000 to 1,300,000 distinct CDR3 sequences listed, less than 25% were seen once. It was roughly 10 milliliters of peripheral blood that were drawn from each donor. Points on this clonotype: The junction differs from germline at one of its ends, possibly a read error.

The same data also contributed to another study, on T cells of mothers and their children. That source adds: At a rate of 1.5 ug per 15 ul, cDNA synthesis received all of the extracted RNA. Slightly higher but non-significant overlap marked related mother-child pairs versus unrelated pairs. No clone of persistent microchimeric T cells was detected.

This clonotype was obtained from a girl aged 2-10 years in good health. Sequenced: blood.

CDR3 DNA: TGTGTCAGCAGTCCCCGACGAGCACTAGCGGGCCGCACAGATACGCAGTATTTT. Translated, it gives CVSSPRRALAGRTDTQYF. V and J are TRBV27 and TRBJ2-3, with 9 bases identical to TRBD2. Germline loops: CDR1 MNHEY, CDR2 SMNVEV (reference sequence). This CDR3 contains 18 residues.